This T cell receptor beta chain derives from a study of human T cells and chemical hapten exposure. Study summary: Diphenylcyclopropenone, dosed weekly to the scalp, was given to patients throughout the roughly 24-week study. Largely, small differences in pooled library volume made per-sample TCR yields vary.

General study results and limits: Significantly more large CDR3 similarity clusters were formed by expanded TCRs than by controls.

Per germline, CDR1 SNHLY and CDR2 FYNNEI. The CDR3 loop spans 15 amino acids. The V gene end was trimmed by 11 bases and the J gene end by 4 bases; junction bases not matched to a gene: 12. TCRdb re-analysed the RACE reads in MiXCR, keeping a single row per CDR3 protein. The sample lists under 450,000 distinct CDR3 sequences; around 6% were seen once. Noted time point: patch test 2, 6 weeks after DPC sensitization. Treatment indicated: therapeutic diphenylcyclopropenone sensitization with weekly scalp DPC. This clonotype was counted between two and nine times. Its antigen is still unknown. The chain couples TRBV2 to TRBJ2-2, with TRBD1 matching over 8 bases. This sequence was found in a woman under 30 with alopecia areata. Some clones in this sample may be carry-over from other donors' samples. This specimen consisted of whole blood, obtained in connection with sensitization to the hapten diphenylcyclopropenone (DPC). The CDR3 nucleotides read TGTGCCTCCAGGTACAGGGGGAGGTTCACCGGGGAGCTGTTTTTT. Amino acids: CASRYRGRFTGELFF.